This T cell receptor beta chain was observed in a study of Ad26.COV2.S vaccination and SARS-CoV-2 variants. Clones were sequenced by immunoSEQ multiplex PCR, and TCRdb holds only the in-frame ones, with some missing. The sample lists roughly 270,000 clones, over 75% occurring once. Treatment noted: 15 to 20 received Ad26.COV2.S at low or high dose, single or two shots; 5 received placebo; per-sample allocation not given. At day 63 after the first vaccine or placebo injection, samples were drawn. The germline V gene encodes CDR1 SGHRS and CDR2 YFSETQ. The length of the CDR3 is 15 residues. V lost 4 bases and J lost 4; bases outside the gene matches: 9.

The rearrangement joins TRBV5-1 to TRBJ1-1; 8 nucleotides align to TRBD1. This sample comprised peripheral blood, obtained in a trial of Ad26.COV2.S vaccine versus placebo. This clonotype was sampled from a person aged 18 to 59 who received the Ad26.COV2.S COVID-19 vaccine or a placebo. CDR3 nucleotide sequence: TGCGCCAGCAGCGGGAGGACAGGGTGGGGCACTGAAGCTTTCTTT. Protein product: CASSGRTGWGTEAFF.